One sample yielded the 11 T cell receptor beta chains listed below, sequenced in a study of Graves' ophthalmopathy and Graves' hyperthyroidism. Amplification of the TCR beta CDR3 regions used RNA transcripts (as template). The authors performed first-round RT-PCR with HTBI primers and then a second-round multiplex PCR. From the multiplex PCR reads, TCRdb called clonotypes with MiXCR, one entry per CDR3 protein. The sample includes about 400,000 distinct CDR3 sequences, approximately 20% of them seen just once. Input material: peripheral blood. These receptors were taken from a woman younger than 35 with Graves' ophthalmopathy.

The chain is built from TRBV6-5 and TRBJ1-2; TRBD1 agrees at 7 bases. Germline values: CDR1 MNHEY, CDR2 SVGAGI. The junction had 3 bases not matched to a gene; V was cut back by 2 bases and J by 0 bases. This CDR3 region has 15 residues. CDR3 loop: CASSYGGQSNYGYTF. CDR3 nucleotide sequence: TGTGCCAGCAGTTACGGGGGACAGTCTAACTATGGCTACACCTTC.

CDR3 sequence: CASSRGLAGVYHEQYF. In DNA form, the CDR3 reads TGTGCCAGCAGCCGGGGACTAGCGGGAGTTTACCACGAGCAGTACTTC. The chain joins TRBV6-1 to TRBJ2-7; 14 bases map to TRBD2. The CDR3 spans 16 residues. The germline V gene encodes CDR1 MNHNS and CDR2 SASEGT. With V trimmed by 6 bases and J by 5 bases, 9 bases remained unmatched.

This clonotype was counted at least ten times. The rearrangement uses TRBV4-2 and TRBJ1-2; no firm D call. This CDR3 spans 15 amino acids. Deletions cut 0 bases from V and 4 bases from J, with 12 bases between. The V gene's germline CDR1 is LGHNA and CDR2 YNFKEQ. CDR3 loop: CASSQELPSSYGYTF. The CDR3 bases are TGTGCCAGCAGCCAAGAGTTGCCCTCTAGCTATGGCTACACCTTC.

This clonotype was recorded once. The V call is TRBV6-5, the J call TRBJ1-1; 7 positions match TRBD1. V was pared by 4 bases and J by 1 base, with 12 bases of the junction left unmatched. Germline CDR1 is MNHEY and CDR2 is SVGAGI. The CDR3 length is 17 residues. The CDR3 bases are TGTGCCAGCAGTTCCACCCGGGACAGCGCCGGGAACACTGAAGCTTTCTTT. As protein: CASSSTRDSAGNTEAFF.

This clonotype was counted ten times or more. The CDR3 region has the DNA TGTGCCAGCAGCTTCAATAGCGGTGTTCAAGAGACCCAGTACTTC. Translating gives CASSFNSGVQETQYF. The genes are TRBV7-8 and TRBJ2-5; weak D call: TRBD2 (6 bases). Looked up from germline, CDR1 is SGHVS and CDR2 is FQNEAQ. The CDR3 runs 15 residues. V was trimmed by 3 bases and J by 2 bases, leaving 13 bases between them.

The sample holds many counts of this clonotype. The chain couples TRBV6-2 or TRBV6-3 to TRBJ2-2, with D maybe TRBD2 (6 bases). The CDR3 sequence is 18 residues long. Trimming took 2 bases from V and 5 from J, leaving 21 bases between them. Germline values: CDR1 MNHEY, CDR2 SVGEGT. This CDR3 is CASSYAKPGVRRTGELFF. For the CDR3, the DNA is TGTGCCAGCAGTTACGCAAAACCGGGGGTCCGACGTACCGGGGAGCTGTTTTTT.

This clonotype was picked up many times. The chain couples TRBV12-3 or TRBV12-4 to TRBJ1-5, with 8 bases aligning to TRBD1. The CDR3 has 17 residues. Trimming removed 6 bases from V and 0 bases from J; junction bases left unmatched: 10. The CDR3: CASSQYTGGYSNQPQHF. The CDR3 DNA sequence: TGTGCCAGCAGCCAATATACAGGGGGGTATAGCAATCAGCCCCAGCATTTT.

The CDR3 loop reads CASSFGQGTGYTF. The CDR3 bases are TGTGCCAGCAGCTTCGGACAGGGGACGGGCTACACCTTC. The chain employs TRBV11-3 and TRBJ1-2; 9 nucleotides match TRBD1. Germline CDR1 is SGHNT and CDR2 is YENEEA. The ends lost 3 bases at V and 8 bases at J; junction bases unmatched: 4. The CDR3 has 13 amino acids.

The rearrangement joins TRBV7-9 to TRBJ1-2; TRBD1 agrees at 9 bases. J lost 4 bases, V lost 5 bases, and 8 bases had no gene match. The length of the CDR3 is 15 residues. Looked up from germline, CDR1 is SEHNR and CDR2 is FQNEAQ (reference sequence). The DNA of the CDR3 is TGTGCCAGCAGCCCCGGACAGGGGTCGGTCTATGGCTACACCTTC. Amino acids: CASSPGQGSVYGYTF.

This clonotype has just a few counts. CDR3 amino acids: CASRLGTGGTEAFF. Here the CDR3 DNA reads TGTGCCAGCAGATTGGGGACGGGAGGGACTGAAGCTTTCTTT. V and J are TRBV12-3 or TRBV12-4 and TRBJ1-1; D might be TRBD1 (5 bases). This CDR3 region has 14 residues. The V end lost 6 bases, the J end lost 5 bases, and 16 bases lay between the germline ends.

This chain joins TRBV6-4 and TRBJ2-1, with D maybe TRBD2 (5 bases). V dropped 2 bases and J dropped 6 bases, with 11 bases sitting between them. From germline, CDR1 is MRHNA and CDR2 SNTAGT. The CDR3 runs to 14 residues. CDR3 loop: CASSDGVGVNEQFF. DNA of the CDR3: TGTGCCAGCAGTGACGGGGTCGGGGTCAATGAGCAGTTCTTC.